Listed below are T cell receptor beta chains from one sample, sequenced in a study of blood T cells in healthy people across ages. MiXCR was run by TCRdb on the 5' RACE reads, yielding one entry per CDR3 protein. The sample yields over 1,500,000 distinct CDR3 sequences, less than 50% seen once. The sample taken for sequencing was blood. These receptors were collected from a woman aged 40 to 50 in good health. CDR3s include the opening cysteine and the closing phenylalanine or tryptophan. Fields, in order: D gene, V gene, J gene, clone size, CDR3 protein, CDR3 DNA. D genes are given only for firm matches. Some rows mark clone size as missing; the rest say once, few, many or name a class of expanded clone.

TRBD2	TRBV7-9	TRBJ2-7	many	CASSLERGVSYEQYF	TGTGCCAGCAGCTTAGAGCGGGGGGTATCCTACGAGCAGTACTTC
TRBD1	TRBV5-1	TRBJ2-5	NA	CASSLGGTGYSTKTQYF	TGCGCCAGCAGCTTGGGGGGGACAGGGTATAGTACGAAGACCCAGTACTTC
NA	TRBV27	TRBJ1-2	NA	CASSAPGTNNGYTF	TGTGCCAGCAGTGCACCCGGGACAAATAATGGCTACACCTTC
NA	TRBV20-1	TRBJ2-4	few	CSAPGGGMDIQYF	TGCAGTGCCCCGGGAGGGGGCATGGACATTCAGTACTTC
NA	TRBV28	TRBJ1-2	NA	CASTTGGYGYTF	TGTGCCAGCACCACCGGAGGGTATGGCTACACCTTC
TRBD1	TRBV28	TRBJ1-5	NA	CAIRRDRVSNQPQHF	TGTGCCATCAGGCGGGACAGGGTTAGCAATCAGCCCCAGCATTTT
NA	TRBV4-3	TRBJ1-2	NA	CASSQDSVGDYGYTF	TGCGCCAGCAGCCAAGATTCGGTCGGGGACTATGGCTACACCTTC
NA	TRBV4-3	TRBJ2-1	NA	CASSQDLWGADEQFF	TGCGCCAGCAGCCAAGATCTTTGGGGCGCGGATGAGCAGTTCTTC
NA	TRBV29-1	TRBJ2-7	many	CSVENLGTSGDEQYF	TGCAGCGTTGAAAACCTAGGGACAAGCGGGGACGAGCAGTACTTC
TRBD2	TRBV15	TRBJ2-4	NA	CATSKRAGRNIQYF	TGTGCCACCAGCAAGAGAGCGGGGAGGAACATTCAGTACTTC
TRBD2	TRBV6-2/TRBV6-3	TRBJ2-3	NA	CASSYQRTSGSSTDTQYF	TGTGCCAGCAGTTATCAGCGGACTAGCGGGTCATCCACAGATACGCAGTATTTT
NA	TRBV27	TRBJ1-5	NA	CASRQVIGHQPQHF	TGTGCCAGCAGGCAGGTTATAGGTCATCAGCCCCAGCATTTT
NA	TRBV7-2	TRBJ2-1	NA	CAGSSSGFPTNEQFF	TGTGCCGGCAGTTCCAGCGGATTTCCTACGAATGAGCAGTTCTTC
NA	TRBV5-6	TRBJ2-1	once	CASSSWTASWMGFF	TGTGCCAGCAGCTCGTGGACAGCAAGTTGGATGGGGTTCTTC
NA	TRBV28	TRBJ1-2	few	CASSTGMRSYTF	TGTGCCAGCAGTACAGGGATGCGGAGCTACACCTTC
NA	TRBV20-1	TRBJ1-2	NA	CSAPQWEGGYTF	TGCAGTGCCCCCCAGTGGGAGGGTGGCTACACCTTC
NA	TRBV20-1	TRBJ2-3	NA	CSATIRATDTQYF	TGCAGTGCTACCATAAGGGCCACAGATACGCAGTATTTT
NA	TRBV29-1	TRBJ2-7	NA	CSVRQRSEEQYF	TGCAGCGTCCGACAGAGGTCTGAAGAGCAGTACTTC
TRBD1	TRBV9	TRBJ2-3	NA	CASSVGQGAWTDTQYF	TGTGCCAGCAGCGTAGGCCAGGGGGCTTGGACAGATACGCAGTATTTT
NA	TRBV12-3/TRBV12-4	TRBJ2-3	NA	CASSSPVGWSRDTQYF	TGTGCCAGCAGTTCGCCCGTCGGGTGGAGTAGAGATACGCAGTATTTT
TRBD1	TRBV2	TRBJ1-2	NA	CASSGTGEGYGYTF	TGTGCCAGCAGTGGGACAGGGGAGGGATATGGCTACACCTTC
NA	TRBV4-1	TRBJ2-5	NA	CASSQFSRETQYF	TGCGCCAGCAGCCAATTTAGCCGAGAGACCCAGTACTTC
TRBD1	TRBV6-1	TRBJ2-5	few	CASRATGTGETQYF	TGTGCCAGCAGGGCCACCGGGACAGGAGAGACCCAGTACTTC
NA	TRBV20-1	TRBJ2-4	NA	CSARVSGSRNKNIQYF	TGCAGTGCTAGAGTCAGTGGGTCGAGGAACAAAAACATTCAGTACTTC
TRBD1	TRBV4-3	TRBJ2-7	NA	CASSQLDRPLYEQYF	TGCGCCAGCAGCCAGTTGGACAGGCCCCTCTACGAGCAGTACTTC
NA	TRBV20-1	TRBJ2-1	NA	CSARSPGNEQFF	TGCAGTGCTAGGTCACCGGGGAATGAGCAGTTCTTC
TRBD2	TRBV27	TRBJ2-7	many	CASSLGLAYEQYF	TGTGCCAGCAGCTTAGGACTAGCCTACGAGCAGTACTTC
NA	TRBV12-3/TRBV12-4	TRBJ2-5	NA	CASSLVARHNEQYF	TGTGCCAGCAGTTTGGTAGCGCGCCACAATGAGCAGTACTTC
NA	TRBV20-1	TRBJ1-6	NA	CSAREQGRESPLHF	TGCAGTGCGCGCGAACAGGGAAGGGAATCACCCCTCCACTTT
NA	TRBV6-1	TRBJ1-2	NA	CASSETQGDGYTF	TGTGCCAGCAGTGAAACCCAGGGAGACGGCTACACCTTC
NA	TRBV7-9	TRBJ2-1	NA	CASSTGTFNEQFF	TGTGCCAGCAGTACCGGGACTTTCAATGAGCAGTTCTTC
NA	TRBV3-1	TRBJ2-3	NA	CASSQEGGRADTQYF	TGTGCCAGCAGCCAAGAGGGCGGGCGGGCAGATACGCAGTATTTT
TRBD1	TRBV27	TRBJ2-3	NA	CASSSAMGTGLRDTQYF	TGTGCCAGCAGTTCCGCCATGGGGACAGGGCTGCGAGATACGCAGTATTTT
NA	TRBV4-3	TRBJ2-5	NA	CASSQDYGGLLGETQYF	TGCGCCAGCAGCCAAGATTACGGGGGTCTTCTAGGGGAGACCCAGTACTTC
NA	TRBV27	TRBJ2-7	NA	CASSDFTSYEQYF	TGTGCCAGCAGTGATTTTACATCCTACGAGCAGTACTTC
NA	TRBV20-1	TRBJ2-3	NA	CSAAAAGFGDTQYF	TGCAGTGCTGCCGCCGCGGGGTTCGGGGATACGCAGTATTTT
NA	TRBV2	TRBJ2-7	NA	CASSERGGYEQYF	TGTGCCAGCAGTGAAAGGGGGGGCTACGAGCAGTACTTC
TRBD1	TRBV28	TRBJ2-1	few	CASSSLHPSGTGAYNEQFF	TGTGCCAGCAGTTCCCTACACCCCTCCGGGACAGGGGCCTACAATGAGCAGTTCTTC
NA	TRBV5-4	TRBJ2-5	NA	CASSSSIGSQETQYF	TGTGCCAGCAGCTCGTCAATTGGGTCCCAAGAGACCCAGTACTTC
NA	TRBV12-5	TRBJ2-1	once	CAGGQGRDEQFF	TGTGCTGGTGGCCAGGGTCGGGATGAGCAGTTCTTC
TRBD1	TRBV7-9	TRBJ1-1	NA	CASSGQPGQKRDTEAFF	TGTGCCAGCAGTGGCCAACCGGGACAGAAAAGGGACACTGAAGCTTTCTTT
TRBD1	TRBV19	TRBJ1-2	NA	CASIETGLFRDGYTF	TGTGCCAGTATTGAGACAGGGCTCTTCCGGGACGGCTACACCTTC
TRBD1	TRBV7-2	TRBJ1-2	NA	CASSLYRGYGYGYTF	TGTGCCAGCAGCTTATACAGGGGGTATGGCTATGGCTACACCTTC
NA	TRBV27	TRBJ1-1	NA	CASSLRVERRAFF	TGTGCCAGCAGTTTAAGAGTGGAACGGCGAGCTTTCTTT
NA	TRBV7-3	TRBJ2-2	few	CASSLGAGPRTGELFF	TGTGCCAGCAGCTTAGGTGCGGGACCAAGAACCGGGGAGCTGTTTTTT
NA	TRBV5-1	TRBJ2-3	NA	CASSELRGGVATDTQYF	TGCGCCAGCAGCGAATTGAGGGGTGGGGTAGCCACAGATACGCAGTATTTT
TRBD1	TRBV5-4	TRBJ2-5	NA	CASSRGQTGETQYF	TGTGCCAGCAGCCGGGGACAGACTGGCGAGACCCAGTACTTC
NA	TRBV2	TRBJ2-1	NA	CASSEGRAGPYNEQFF	TGTGCCAGCAGTGAAGGGCGGGCGGGACCATACAATGAGCAGTTCTTC
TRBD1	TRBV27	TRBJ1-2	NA	CASSTWDRLGDGYTF	TGTGCCAGCAGTACCTGGGACAGGTTAGGGGATGGCTACACCTTC
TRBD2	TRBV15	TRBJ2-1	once	CATSSGGAKNEQFF	TGTGCCACCAGCAGCGGGGGGGCGAAAAATGAGCAGTTCTTC
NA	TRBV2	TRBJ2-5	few	CASIGLAAAPGTQYF	TGTGCCAGCATTGGGCTGGCGGCTGCCCCCGGGACCCAGTACTTC
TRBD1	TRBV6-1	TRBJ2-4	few	CASSLQGAANIQYF	TGTGCCAGCAGTCTACAGGGGGCGGCGAACATTCAGTACTTC
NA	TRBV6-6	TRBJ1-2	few	CASRAVAGSNYGYTF	TGTGCCAGCAGGGCAGTCGCAGGATCTAACTATGGCTACACCTTC
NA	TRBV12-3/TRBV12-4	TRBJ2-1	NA	CASRLEGPDITSSYNEQFF	TGTGCCAGCAGGCTGGAGGGGCCTGATATAACGAGCTCCTACAATGAGCAGTTCTTC
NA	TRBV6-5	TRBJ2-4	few	CASSYSLGDIQYF	TGTGCCAGCAGTTATAGCCTAGGGGACATTCAGTACTTC
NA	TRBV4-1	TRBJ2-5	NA	CASSQEEQATQYF	TGCGCCAGCAGCCAAGAAGAACAAGCGACCCAGTACTTC
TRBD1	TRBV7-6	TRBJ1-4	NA	CASSLVRGLTNEKLFF	TGTGCCAGCAGCTTAGTCAGGGGGCTAACTAATGAAAAACTGTTTTTT
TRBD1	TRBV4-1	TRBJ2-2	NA	CASSQPRQGDTGELFF	TGCGCCAGCAGCCAACCCCGACAGGGGGACACCGGGGAGCTGTTTTTT
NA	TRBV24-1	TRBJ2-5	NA	CATSDSRGAGRTQYF	TGTGCCACCAGTGACTCCAGGGGGGCGGGGAGGACCCAGTACTTC
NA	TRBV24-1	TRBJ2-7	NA	CATSDPRLGPYEQYF	TGTGCCACCAGTGATCCACGATTGGGCCCCTACGAGCAGTACTTC